The 3 T cell receptor beta chains in this list originate from one sample, sequenced in a study of vaccination and CD4 T cells after COVID-19. No antigen has been identified for these receptors. The treatment denotes: roughly ten-day PBMC culture with coronavirus spike peptide pools or control peptides (ViraFEST assay). Scientists ran DNA taken from cultured CD4+ T cells through the Oncomine TCR Beta short-read assay for sequencing. From the PCR reads, TCRdb called clonotypes with MiXCR, one entry per CDR3 protein. Among about 12,000 distinct CDR3 sequences listed, roughly 48% were seen once. Sequenced: CD4+ T cells from blood, cultured in vitro. These receptor sequences come from a human donor who had recovered from COVID-19.

The chain employs TRBV2 and TRBJ2-3; TRBD2 might be the D (5 bases). The CDR3 extends over 14 amino acids. Trimming removed 5 bases at V and 0 bases at J, with 9 bases between. Germline lookup yields CDR1 SNHLY and CDR2 FYNNEI. The DNA of the CDR3 is TGTGCCAGCAGTAAAAGCGGTAGCACAGATACGCAGTATTTT. Its translation is CASSKSGSTDTQYF.

The CDR3 loop reads CSARPFLGGRGKTQYF. The CDR3 nucleotides are TGCAGTGCTAGACCCTTCCTCGGCGGGAGGGGGAAGACCCAGTACTTC. The J gene is TRBJ2-5, the V gene TRBV20-1, with 9 positions matching TRBD2. The CDR3 has 16 amino acids. Per germline, CDR1 DFQATT and CDR2 SNEGSKA (reference sequence). The V gene end was trimmed by 2 bases and the J gene end by 6 bases; junction bases not matched to a gene: 13.

The chain recombines TRBV19 with TRBJ2-4; 7 bases line up with TRBD1. The CDR3 extends over 13 amino acids. Germline CDR1 reads LNHDA; CDR2 reads SQIVND (reference sequence). Trimming at V came to 6 bases and at J to 8 bases, leaving 7 bases not matched to a gene. CDR3 nucleotide sequence: TGTGCCAGTAGCCTGACAGGGTTAGACATTCAGTACTTC. Amino acids: CASSLTGLDIQYF. The full variable domain, rest sourced from reference TRBV19 and TRBJ2-4, is DGGITQSPKYLFRKEGQNVTLSCEQNLNHDAMYWYRQDPGQGLRLIYYSQIVNDFQKGDIAEGYSVSREKKESFPLTVTSAQKNPTAFYLCASSLTGLDIQYFGAGTRLSVL.